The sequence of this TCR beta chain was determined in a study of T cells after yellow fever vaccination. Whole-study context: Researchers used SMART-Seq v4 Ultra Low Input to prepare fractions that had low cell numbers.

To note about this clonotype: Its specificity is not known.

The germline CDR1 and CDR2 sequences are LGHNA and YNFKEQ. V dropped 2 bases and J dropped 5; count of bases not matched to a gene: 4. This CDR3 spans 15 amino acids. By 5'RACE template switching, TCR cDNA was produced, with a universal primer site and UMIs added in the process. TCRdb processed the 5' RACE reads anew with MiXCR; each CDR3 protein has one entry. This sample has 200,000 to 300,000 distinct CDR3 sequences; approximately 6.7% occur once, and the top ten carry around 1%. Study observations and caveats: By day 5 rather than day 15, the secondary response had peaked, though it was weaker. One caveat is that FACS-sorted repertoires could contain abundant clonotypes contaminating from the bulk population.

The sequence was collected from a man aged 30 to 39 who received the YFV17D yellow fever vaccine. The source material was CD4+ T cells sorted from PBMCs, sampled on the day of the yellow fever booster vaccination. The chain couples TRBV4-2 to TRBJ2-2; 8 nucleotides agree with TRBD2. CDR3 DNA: TGTGCCAGCAGCCAATCCAGCGGGGGAACCGGGGAGCTGTTTTTT. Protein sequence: CASSQSSGGTGELFF.